This is a list of T cell receptor beta chains from one sample in a study of T-cell reconstitution after alpha-beta-depleted transplantation in children. TCRdb analysed the PCR reads with MiXCR anew, one entry per CDR3 protein. The profile shows about 440,000 distinct CDR3 sequences, roughly two fifths of them singletons. The material was PBMCs, obtained before TCRalphabeta/CD19-depleted stem cell transplant. The receptors were sampled from a girl aged 2-15 years with aplastic anemia, due to receive a stem cell transplant. CDR3s include the opening cysteine and the closing phenylalanine or tryptophan. A D gene is named only where the DNA matches it firmly. Rows may omit the clone size; those that give it use once, few, many or a size class.

TGCGCCAGCAGCTTGGTGTTAAGGGAGACCCAGTACTTC,CASSLVLRETQYF,NA,TRBJ2-5,TRBV5-1,NA
TGCAGCGTCGGACCTGACAGTCCCTCCTACAATGAGCAGTTCTTC,CSVGPDSPSYNEQFF,NA,TRBJ2-1,TRBV29-1,few
TGTGCCAGTAGACAGGGGCAGAAAGATACGCAGTATTTT,CASRQGQKDTQYF,TRBD1,TRBJ2-3,TRBV19,few
TGCGCCAGCACGAGCGGAGGACAGGGGGCTGGGGCCAACGTCCTGACTTTC,CASTSGGQGAGANVLTF,TRBD1,TRBJ2-6,TRBV5-1,few
TGCAGTGCTCCCCCAGGGGGGGTGAATCAGCCCCAGCATTTT,CSAPPGGVNQPQHF,TRBD1,TRBJ1-5,TRBV20-1,many
TGTGCCAGCTCACCGGAGACAGAAGTATATGAGCAGTTCTTC,CASSPETEVYEQFF,NA,TRBJ2-1,TRBV18,NA
TGCAGTGCTAGAGATCGAGGGACTGGACGACAAGAGACCCAGTACTTC,CSARDRGTGRQETQYF,NA,TRBJ2-5,TRBV20-1,NA
TGTGCCAGCAGGGGATTCTACGAGCAGTACTTC,CASRGFYEQYF,NA,TRBJ2-7,TRBV28,many
TGCAGTGCCCACCTCGGGGAGACCCAGTACTTC,CSAHLGETQYF,NA,TRBJ2-5,TRBV20-1,NA
TGCGCCAGCAGCCGCGGGAGGGGGTCAACTAATGAAAAACTGTTTTTT,CASSRGRGSTNEKLFF,NA,TRBJ1-4,TRBV5-1,NA
TGTGCCAGCAGCCCAGGGACTCCACTTTTAGAGACCCAGTACTTC,CASSPGTPLLETQYF,NA,TRBJ2-5,TRBV27,NA
TGTGCCTGGACTCGGACGGCTGAGCAGTTCTTC,CAWTRTAEQFF,NA,TRBJ2-1,TRBV30,NA
TGCAGCCTTGAGGGACAGGGAGGTAATGAGCAGTTCTTC,CSLEGQGGNEQFF,TRBD1,TRBJ2-1,TRBV29-1,NA
TGCGCCAGCAGCTATACCCGTGGGCCTAAAAACATTCAGTACTTC,CASSYTRGPKNIQYF,NA,TRBJ2-4,TRBV4-1,many
TGTGCCAGCAGACTAGCGGAAGCCTACGAGCAGTACTTC,CASRLAEAYEQYF,TRBD2,TRBJ2-7,TRBV5-6,NA
TGTGCCAGCAGCCGGGACAGGGGGAGCGAGCAGTACTTC,CASSRDRGSEQYF,TRBD1,TRBJ2-7,TRBV5-6,NA
TGTGCCAGCAGCGTAGAGGGGGGGGTCCGGGATGAGCAGTTCTTC,CASSVEGGVRDEQFF,NA,TRBJ2-1,TRBV9,NA
TGCAGTGCTAGTGTCTGGCAAAAGACAGATACGCAGTATTTT,CSASVWQKTDTQYF,NA,TRBJ2-3,TRBV20-1,once
TGTGCCAGCAGCTCAGACATGAACACTGAAGCTTTCTTT,CASSSDMNTEAFF,NA,TRBJ1-1,TRBV5-4,many
TGCGCCAGCAGCAGCGGGACTAGCAGAGAGACCCAGTACTTC,CASSSGTSRETQYF,TRBD2,TRBJ2-5,TRBV5-1,NA
TGCAGTGGAAGTAACAGGGGTTACACTGAAGCTTTCTTT,CSGSNRGYTEAFF,TRBD1,TRBJ1-1,TRBV20-1,few
TGTGCCAGCAGACAGACGGGGGCAAGGGAGACCCAGTACTTC,CASRQTGARETQYF,NA,TRBJ2-5,TRBV6-2/TRBV6-3,few
TGTGCCAGCAGCTTCCATGCTAGCGGCTACGAGCAGTACTTC,CASSFHASGYEQYF,TRBD2,TRBJ2-7,TRBV7-2,few
TGCGCCAGCAGCTTACCATCTAGCGGCCCTAACAATGAGCAGTTCTTC,CASSLPSSGPNNEQFF,TRBD2,TRBJ2-1,TRBV5-1,NA
TGCGCCAGCAGTGAGTTCCGGGACAGGGGGGACAATGAGCAGTTCTTC,CASSEFRDRGDNEQFF,TRBD1,TRBJ2-1,TRBV10-2,NA
TGTGCCAGCAGTTCTAACCAGGGAGGAGTTTTCGTCACCGGGGAGCTGTTTTTT,CASSSNQGGVFVTGELFF,NA,TRBJ2-2,TRBV6-5,NA
TGCGCCAGCAGCCCCCTCGGGACAGATAGCAATCAGCCCCAGCATTTT,CASSPLGTDSNQPQHF,TRBD1,TRBJ1-5,TRBV5-1,NA
TGTGCCACCAGCAGGAGCCTTTCCGATGAGCAGTTCTTC,CATSRSLSDEQFF,NA,TRBJ2-1,TRBV15,NA
TGCGCCAGCAGCCCCTTGGGACTGGATTGGGACCGTGCAACTAATGAAAAACTGTTTTTT,CASSPLGLDWDRATNEKLFF,NA,TRBJ1-4,TRBV5-1,NA
TGTGCCAGCAGTTTACGGCTAGCCGTCACCGGGGAGCTGTTTTTT,CASSLRLAVTGELFF,NA,TRBJ2-2,TRBV12-3/TRBV12-4,few
TGTGCCAGCAGTCCCAGACAGGTTCCGGTTTCACCCCTCCACTTT,CASSPRQVPVSPLHF,NA,TRBJ1-6,TRBV12-3/TRBV12-4,NA
TGTGCCATCAGACCGGGACAGGGTGGATCACCCCTCCACTTT,CAIRPGQGGSPLHF,TRBD1,TRBJ1-6,TRBV10-3,few
TGTGCCAGCAGCTTGAGTAGCGGGTACACCGGGGAGCTGTTTTTT,CASSLSSGYTGELFF,TRBD2,TRBJ2-2,TRBV11-3,many
TGCGCCAGCAGCTCCCAGGCGGGGTTACGCAATCAGCCCCAGCATTTT,CASSSQAGLRNQPQHF,NA,TRBJ1-5,TRBV4-1,NA
TGCGCCAGCAGCTTGATTTCGCGGAACACAGATACGCAGTATTTT,CASSLISRNTDTQYF,NA,TRBJ2-3,TRBV5-1,many
TGCAGTGCTAGAGGCCGGGAAGGAGGGGAGCTGTTTTTT,CSARGREGGELFF,NA,TRBJ2-2,TRBV20-1,few
TGTGCCAGCAGCAAAGCGGGGGGAACAGATACGCAGTATTTT,CASSKAGGTDTQYF,TRBD2,TRBJ2-3,TRBV3-1,few
TGTGCCAGCTCACGCTCAGGAGGTGAGCAGTTCTTC,CASSRSGGEQFF,NA,TRBJ2-1,TRBV18,NA
TGCGCCAGCAGCCAAGATTGGGGACAGGTAGAGACCCAGTACTTC,CASSQDWGQVETQYF,TRBD1,TRBJ2-5,TRBV4-1,NA
TGTGCCACCAGTGCCTTGCTAGCGAGCAATGAGCAGTTCTTC,CATSALLASNEQFF,NA,TRBJ2-1,TRBV24-1,many
TGTGCCAGCAGTGTCGGTCGGTTTTTCCCCGGGGAGCTGTTTTTT,CASSVGRFFPGELFF,NA,TRBJ2-2,TRBV25-1,few
TGTGCCAGCATTCCAGGGGAGGCGACCCAGTACTTC,CASIPGEATQYF,NA,TRBJ2-5,TRBV27,NA
TGCAGCGTCAAACTGGGGAGGAACTACAATGAGCAGTTCTTC,CSVKLGRNYNEQFF,NA,TRBJ2-1,TRBV29-1,many
TGTGCCAGCAGCTTAGGTCCCTCTAGCGTCGATGAGCAGTTCTTC,CASSLGPSSVDEQFF,NA,TRBJ2-1,TRBV7-7,many
TGCAGTGCTAGTGCTCGACTAGCGGTGGGAGCCAAAAACATTCAGTACTTC,CSASARLAVGAKNIQYF,TRBD2,TRBJ2-4,TRBV20-1,once
TGTGCCAGCAGTCACAGACTAGCGGCTTCCTACGAGCAGTACTTC,CASSHRLAASYEQYF,TRBD2,TRBJ2-7,TRBV11-2,NA
TGTGCCAGCAGCCCCCTGGGGTCCGGGCCAGATACGCAGTATTTT,CASSPLGSGPDTQYF,NA,TRBJ2-3,TRBV28,few
TGCAGTGCTCCCCGACTAGCGGAATACAATGAGCAGTTCTTC,CSAPRLAEYNEQFF,TRBD2,TRBJ2-1,TRBV20-1,NA
TGTGCCAGCAGCTCAGACAGACAGAACACTGAAGCTTTCTTT,CASSSDRQNTEAFF,NA,TRBJ1-1,TRBV7-2,few
TGTGCCAGCAGCTTGGCCTCCCCTCTAGCGGGGCCCAGAGATACGCAGTATTTT,CASSLASPLAGPRDTQYF,TRBD2,TRBJ2-3,TRBV5-8,many
TGTGCCAGCAGCCGGACAGGGACTAGCGGTAACTACAATGAGCAGTTCTTC,CASSRTGTSGNYNEQFF,TRBD2,TRBJ2-1,TRBV7-9,NA
TGCAGTGCTAGAGCCGAGCAGGAGGGGTATGGCTACACCTTC,CSARAEQEGYGYTF,NA,TRBJ1-2,TRBV20-1,few
TGCAGCGTGGTAGCAGGAGGGAGGGCCTACAATGAGCAGTTCTTC,CSVVAGGRAYNEQFF,TRBD2,TRBJ2-1,TRBV29-1,NA
TGCGCCAGCAGCTCGTACAGATTACGGGAGAGACACAATGAGCAGTTCTTC,CASSSYRLRERHNEQFF,NA,TRBJ2-1,TRBV5-1,NA
TGCGCCAGCAGCTTGAGGACAGGGGGCGACTACAATGAGCAGTTCTTC,CASSLRTGGDYNEQFF,TRBD1,TRBJ2-1,TRBV5-1,many
TGCAGCGTTGATTACGGCTCCGGCCAAGAGACCCAGTACTTC,CSVDYGSGQETQYF,NA,TRBJ2-5,TRBV29-1,NA
TGTGCCAGCAGCCAAGCGGGTGGGTGGGCGAGCTCCTACAATGAGCAGTTCTTC,CASSQAGGWASSYNEQFF,NA,TRBJ2-1,TRBV4-2,NA
TGTGCCAGCAGCCTAGGTGGGGGACAGGGGAGAAACGAGCAGTACTTC,CASSLGGGQGRNEQYF,TRBD1,TRBJ2-7,TRBV7-9,few